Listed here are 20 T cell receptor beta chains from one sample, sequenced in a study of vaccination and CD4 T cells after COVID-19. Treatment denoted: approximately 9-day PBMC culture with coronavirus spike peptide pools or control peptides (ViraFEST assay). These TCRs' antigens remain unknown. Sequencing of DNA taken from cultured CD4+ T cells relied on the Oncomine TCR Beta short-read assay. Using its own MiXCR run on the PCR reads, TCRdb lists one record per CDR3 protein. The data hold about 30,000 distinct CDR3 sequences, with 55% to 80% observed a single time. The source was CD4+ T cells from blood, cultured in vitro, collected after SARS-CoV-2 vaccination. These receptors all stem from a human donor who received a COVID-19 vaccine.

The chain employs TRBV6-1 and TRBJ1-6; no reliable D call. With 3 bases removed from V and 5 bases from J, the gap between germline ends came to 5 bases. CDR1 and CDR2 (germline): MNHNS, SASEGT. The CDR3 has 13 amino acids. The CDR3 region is CASSDGNNSPLHF. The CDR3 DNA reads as TGTGCCAGCAGTGACGGGAATAATTCACCCCTCCACTTT.

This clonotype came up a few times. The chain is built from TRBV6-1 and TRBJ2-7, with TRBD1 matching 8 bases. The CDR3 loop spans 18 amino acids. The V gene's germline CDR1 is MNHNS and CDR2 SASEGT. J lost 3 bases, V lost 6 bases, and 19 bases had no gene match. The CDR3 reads CASRSRDRTRHDIYEQYF. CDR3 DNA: TGTGCCAGCAGGTCCCGGGACAGGACGAGACACGATATCTACGAGCAGTACTTC.

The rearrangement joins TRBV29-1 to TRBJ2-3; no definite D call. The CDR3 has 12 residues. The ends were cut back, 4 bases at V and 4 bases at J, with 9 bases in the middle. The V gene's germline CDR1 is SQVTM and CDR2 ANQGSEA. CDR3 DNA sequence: TGCAGCGTTGCCACAGTCGCAGATACGCAGTATTTT. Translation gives CSVATVADTQYF.

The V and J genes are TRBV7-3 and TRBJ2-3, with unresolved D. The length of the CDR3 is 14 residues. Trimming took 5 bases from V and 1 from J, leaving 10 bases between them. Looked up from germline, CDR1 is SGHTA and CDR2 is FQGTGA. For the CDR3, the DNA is TGTGCCAGCAGCCTCGAAAGGGGCACAGATACGCAGTATTTT. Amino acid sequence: CASSLERGTDTQYF.

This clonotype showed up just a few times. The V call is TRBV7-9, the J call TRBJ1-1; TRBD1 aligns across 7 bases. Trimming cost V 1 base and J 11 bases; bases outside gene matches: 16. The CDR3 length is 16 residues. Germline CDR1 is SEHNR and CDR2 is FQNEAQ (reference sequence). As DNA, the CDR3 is TGTGCCAGCAGCTTAGATGGGGGCGGGGGCCCCAGGGGGGCTTTCTTT. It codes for CASSLDGGGGPRGAFF. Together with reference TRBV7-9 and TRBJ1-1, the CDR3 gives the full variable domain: DTGVSQNPRHKITKRGQNVTFRCDPISEHNRLYWYRQTLGQGPEFLTYFQNEAQLEKSRLLSDRFSAERPKGSFSTLEIQRTEQGDSAMYLCASSLDGGGGPRGAFFGQGTRLTVV.

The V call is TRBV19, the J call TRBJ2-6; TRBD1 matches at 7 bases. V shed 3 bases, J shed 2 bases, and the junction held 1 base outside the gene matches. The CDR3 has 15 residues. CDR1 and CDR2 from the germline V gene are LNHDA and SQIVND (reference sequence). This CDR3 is CASSIQGAGANVLTF. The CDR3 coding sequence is TGTGCCAGTAGTATTCAGGGGGCTGGGGCCAACGTCCTGACTTTC.

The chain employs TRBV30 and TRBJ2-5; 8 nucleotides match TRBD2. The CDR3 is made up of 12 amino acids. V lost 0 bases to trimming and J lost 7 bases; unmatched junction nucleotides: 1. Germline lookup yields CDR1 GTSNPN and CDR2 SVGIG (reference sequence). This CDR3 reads CAWSVRGGTQYF. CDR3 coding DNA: TGTGCCTGGAGTGTACGGGGGGGGACCCAGTACTTC. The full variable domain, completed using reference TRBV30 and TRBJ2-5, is SQTIHQWPATLVQPVGSPLSLECTVEGTSNPNLYWYRQAAGRGLQLLFYSVGIGQISSEVPQNLSASRPQDRQFILSSKKLLLSDSGFYLCAWSVRGGTQYFGPGTRLLVL.

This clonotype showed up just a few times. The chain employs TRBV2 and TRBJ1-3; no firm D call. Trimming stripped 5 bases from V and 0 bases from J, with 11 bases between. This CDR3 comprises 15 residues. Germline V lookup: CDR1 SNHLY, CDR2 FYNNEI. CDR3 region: CASSLDLLSGNTIYF. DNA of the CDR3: TGTGCCAGCAGTCTGGACCTCCTCTCTGGAAACACCATATATTTT.

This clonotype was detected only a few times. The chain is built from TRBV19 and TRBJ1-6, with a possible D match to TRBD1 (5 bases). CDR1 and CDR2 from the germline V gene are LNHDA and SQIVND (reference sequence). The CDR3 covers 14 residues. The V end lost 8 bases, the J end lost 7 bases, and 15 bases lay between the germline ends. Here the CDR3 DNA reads TGTGCCAGTGGAGCCGGGACCCAGAATTCACCCCTCCACTTT. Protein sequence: CASGAGTQNSPLHF.

CDR3 residues: CASSIGQNLFNYGYTF. In DNA, the CDR3 is TGTGCCAGTAGTATAGGACAGAATCTCTTTAACTATGGCTACACCTTC. The chain links TRBV19 to TRBJ1-2; possible D gene TRBD1, 5 bases. The CDR3 loop spans 16 amino acids. Germline V gene data show CDR1 as LNHDA and CDR2 as SQIVND (reference sequence). Deletions cut 1 base from V and 1 base from J, with 13 bases between.

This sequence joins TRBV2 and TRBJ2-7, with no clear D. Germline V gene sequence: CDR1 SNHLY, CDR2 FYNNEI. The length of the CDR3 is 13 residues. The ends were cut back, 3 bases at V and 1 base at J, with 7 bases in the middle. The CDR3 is CASSDSGSYEQYF. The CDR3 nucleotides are TGTGCCAGCAGTGACTCCGGATCCTACGAGCAGTACTTC.

The DNA of the CDR3 is TGTGCCAGCAGTAGACAGGGATTGGACAAAAACATTCAGTACTTC. Its translation: CASSRQGLDKNIQYF. This rearrangement joins TRBV6-1 to TRBJ2-4; 7 bases are a match to TRBD1. This CDR3 contains 15 residues. The V segment lost 5 bases and the J segment 3 bases; nucleotides outside the gene matches: 7. The germline gives CDR1 MNHNS, CDR2 SASEGT.

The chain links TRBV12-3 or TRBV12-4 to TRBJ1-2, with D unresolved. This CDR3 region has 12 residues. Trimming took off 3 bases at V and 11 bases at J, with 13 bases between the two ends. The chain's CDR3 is CASSFSQFVYTF. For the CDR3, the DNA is TGTGCCAGCAGTTTTTCTCAGTTTGTTTACACCTTC.

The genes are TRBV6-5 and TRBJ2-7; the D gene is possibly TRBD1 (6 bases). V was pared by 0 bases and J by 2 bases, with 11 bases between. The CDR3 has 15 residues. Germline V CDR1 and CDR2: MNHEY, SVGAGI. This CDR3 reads CASSYSNRDAYEQYF. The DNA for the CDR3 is TGTGCCAGCAGTTACTCGAACAGGGATGCCTACGAGCAGTACTTC.

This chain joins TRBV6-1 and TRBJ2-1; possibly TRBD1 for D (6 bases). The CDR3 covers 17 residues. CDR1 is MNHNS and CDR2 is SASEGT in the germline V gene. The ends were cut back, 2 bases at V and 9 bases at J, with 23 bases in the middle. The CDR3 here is CASSERSAKYRVGEQFF. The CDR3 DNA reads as TGTGCCAGCAGTGAAAGATCTGCCAAATACAGGGTCGGTGAGCAGTTCTTC.

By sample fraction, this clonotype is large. The CDR3 reads CASSSGQGGSNQPQHF. CDR3 coding DNA: TGTGCCAGCAGCTCCGGACAGGGCGGTAGCAATCAGCCCCAGCATTTT. The V and J genes are TRBV7-2 and TRBJ1-5; the match to TRBD1 covers 8 bases. The germline gives CDR1 SGHTA, CDR2 FQGNSA. The trim removed 4 bases at V and 0 bases at J, leaving 5 bases unmatched. The CDR3 consists of 16 residues.

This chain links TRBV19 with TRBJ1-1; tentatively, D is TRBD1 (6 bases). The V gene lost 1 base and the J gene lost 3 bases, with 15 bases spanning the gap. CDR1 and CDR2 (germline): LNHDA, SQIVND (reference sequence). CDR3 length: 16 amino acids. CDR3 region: CASSIVQRGRHTEAFF. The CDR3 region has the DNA TGTGCCAGTAGTATAGTTCAACGGGGGCGACACACTGAAGCTTTCTTT.

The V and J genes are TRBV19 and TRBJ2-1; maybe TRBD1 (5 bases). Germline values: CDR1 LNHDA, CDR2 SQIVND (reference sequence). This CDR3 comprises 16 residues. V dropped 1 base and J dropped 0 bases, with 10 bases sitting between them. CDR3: CASSIVETASYNEQFF. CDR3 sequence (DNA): TGTGCCAGTAGTATAGTCGAGACAGCCTCCTACAATGAGCAGTTCTTC.

CDR3 nucleotide sequence: TGTGCCAGCAGCTTGGTACAGGGGAACACCGGGGAGCTGTTTTTT. The encoded protein is CASSLVQGNTGELFF. This chain connects TRBV5-4 to TRBJ2-2; the D gene is possibly TRBD1 (6 bases). Germline V gene sequence: CDR1 SGHNT, CDR2 YYREEE (reference sequence). V was clipped by 0 bases and J by 1 base, with 7 bases between them. The CDR3 totals 15 residues. The full variable domain, completed using reference TRBV5-4 and TRBJ2-2, is ETGVTQSPTHLIKTRGQQVTLRCSSQSGHNTVSWYQQALGQGPQFIFQYYREEENGRGNFPPRFSGLQFPNYSSELNVNALELDDSALYLCASSLVQGNTGELFFGEGSRLTVL.

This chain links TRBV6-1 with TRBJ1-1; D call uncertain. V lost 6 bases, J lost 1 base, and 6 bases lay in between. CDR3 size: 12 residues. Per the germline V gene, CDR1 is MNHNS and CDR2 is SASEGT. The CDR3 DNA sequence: TGTGCCAGCAGCAAACGGAACACTGAAGCTTTCTTT. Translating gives CASSKRNTEAFF.